This T cell receptor beta chain is from a study of technical replicates of blood from several donors. This CDR3 is 15 amino acids long. Germline V gives CDR1 SGHRS, CDR2 YFSETQ. Trimming removed 1 base from V and 5 bases from J; junction bases left unmatched: 8. TCRdb's copy holds only in-frame clones and misses some; the assay was immunoSEQ multiplex PCR. The sample consists of 75,000 to 100,000 clones, about 95% of them appearing once. This clone was seen just once. The rearrangement joins TRBV5-1 to TRBJ2-7, with TRBD1 identical over 8 bases. This TCR derives from a human donor in good health. Material: T cells isolated from PBMCs. The CDR3: CASSLTDRDGNEQYF. CDR3 coding DNA: TGCGCCAGCAGCTTGACGGACAGGGATGGCAACGAGCAGTACTTC.